Sequencing of this T cell receptor (beta chain) was carried out in a study of blood T cell repertoires in COVID-19. Clones were sequenced by immunoSEQ multiplex PCR, and TCRdb holds only the in-frame ones, with some missing. The sample has about 180,000 clones, about 84% seen once. The CDR3 runs 12 residues. Germline CDR1 and CDR2: MNHNY and SVGAGI (reference sequence). V dropped 5 bases and J dropped 4 bases, with 9 bases sitting between them. V is TRBV6-6 and J is TRBJ2-7, with D perhaps TRBD1 (6 bases). The sequenced sample consisted of peripheral blood. This receptor was obtained from a person aged 65 to 85 with COVID-19, enrolled during active disease. The CDR3 DNA follows: TGTGCCAGCAGTCACAGGGAGTACGAGCAGTACTTC. This encodes CASSHREYEQYF.